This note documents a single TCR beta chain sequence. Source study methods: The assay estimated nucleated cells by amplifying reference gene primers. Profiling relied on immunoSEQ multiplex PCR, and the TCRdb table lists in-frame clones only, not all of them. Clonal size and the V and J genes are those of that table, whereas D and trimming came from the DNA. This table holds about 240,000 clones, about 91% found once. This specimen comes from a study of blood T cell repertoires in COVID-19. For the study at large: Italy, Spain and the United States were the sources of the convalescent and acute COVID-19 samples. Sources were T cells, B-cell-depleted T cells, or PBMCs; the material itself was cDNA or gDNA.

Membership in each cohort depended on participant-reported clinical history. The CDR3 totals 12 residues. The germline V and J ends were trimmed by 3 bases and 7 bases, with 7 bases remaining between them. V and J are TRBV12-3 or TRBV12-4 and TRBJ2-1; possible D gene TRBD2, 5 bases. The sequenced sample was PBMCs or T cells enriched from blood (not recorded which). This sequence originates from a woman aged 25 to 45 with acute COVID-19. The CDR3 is CASSFEGNEQFF. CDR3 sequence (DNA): TGTGCCAGCAGTTTCGAGGGTAATGAGCAGTTCTTC.